The rows below give T cell receptor beta chains drawn from one sample of a study of CD4 T cells in relation to SARS-CoV-2 and coronaviruses. Their recognized antigens are unknown. The repertoire was sequenced with immunoSEQ multiplex PCR; TCRdb's copy has only in-frame clones and lacks some. The table shows approximately 19,000 clones, with around three quarters occurring only once. Sequencing was done on a sample of CD4+ T cells from PBMCs, cultured in vitro. Receptors originate from a human donor in good health. Each CDR3 is given with its conserved first and last residue. The order of the fields is clone size, J gene, CDR3 length, D gene, V gene, CDR3 DNA, CDR3 protein. A D gene is named only where the DNA matches it firmly. Not all rows give a size; the values are once, few, many and, for expanded clones, a class.

size: NA
J: TRBJ1-4
length: 15
D: NA
V: TRBV30
DNA: TGTGCCTGGAGCAGACCCGGGAGGGGGTATGAAAAACTGTTTTTT
CDR3: CAWSRPGRGYEKLFF

size: NA
J: TRBJ1-1
length: 15
D: NA
V: TRBV9
DNA: TGTGCCAGCAGCACCCGCCTCGAGGGGGGCGCTGAAGCTTTCTTT
CDR3: CASSTRLEGGAEAFF

size: once
J: TRBJ2-1
length: 16
D: NA
V: TRBV19
DNA: TGTGCCAGTAGGTTATATGGACAGCGGGGAAACAATGAGCAGTTCTTC
CDR3: CASRLYGQRGNNEQFF

size: NA
J: TRBJ2-1
length: 16
D: NA
V: TRBV6-4
DNA: TGTGCCAGCAGCGTAAGGGCCCTAGGGGACCACAATGAGCAGTTCTTC
CDR3: CASSVRALGDHNEQFF

size: NA
J: TRBJ2-3
length: 11
D: NA
V: TRBV30
DNA: TGTGCCTGGACAGTTGCAGATACGCAGTATTTT
CDR3: CAWTVADTQYF

size: NA
J: TRBJ2-6
length: 15
D: NA
V: TRBV2
DNA: TGTGCCAGCAGTGATGGGGGCTCTGGGGCCAACGTCCTGACTTTC
CDR3: CASSDGGSGANVLTF

size: NA
J: TRBJ1-2
length: 14
D: TRBD1
V: TRBV5-1
DNA: TGCGCCAGCAGCCACGACAGGGGGCAGGATGGCTACACCTTC
CDR3: CASSHDRGQDGYTF

size: NA
J: TRBJ1-5
length: 14
D: NA
V: TRBV28
DNA: TGTGCCAGCAGTTCCTCGGCGTTATGGCAGCCCCAGCATTTT
CDR3: CASSSSALWQPQHF

size: NA
J: TRBJ2-7
length: 15
D: TRBD2
V: TRBV28
DNA: TGTGCCAGCAGTTTTCTGACTAGCGGGACCTACGAGCAGTACTTC
CDR3: CASSFLTSGTYEQYF

size: once
J: TRBJ2-7
length: 11
D: NA
V: TRBV10-3
DNA: TGTGCCATCAGTTCCTCCTACGAGCAGTACTTC
CDR3: CAISSSYEQYF

size: few
J: TRBJ1-2
length: 15
D: NA
V: TRBV18
DNA: TGTGCCAGCTCACCAGCGGAGTTAGCTAACTATGGCTACACCTTC
CDR3: CASSPAELANYGYTF

size: once
J: TRBJ1-4
length: 14
D: TRBD1
V: TRBV6-6
DNA: TGTGCCAGCGGGACGACAGGGTCTAATGAAAAACTGTTTTTT
CDR3: CASGTTGSNEKLFF

size: NA
J: TRBJ2-5
length: 13
D: TRBD1
V: TRBV29-1
DNA: TGCAGCGCTGACAGGGGAAGCCAAGAGACCCAGTACTTC
CDR3: CSADRGSQETQYF

size: NA
J: TRBJ2-5
length: 13
D: NA
V: TRBV11-3
DNA: TGTGCCAGCAGCTTAGGCCGGGAAGAGACCCAGTACTTC
CDR3: CASSLGREETQYF

size: once
J: TRBJ1-1
length: 14
D: NA
V: TRBV7-9
DNA: TGTGCCAGCAGCTCTGGTCGGAGGAACACTGAAGCTTTCTTT
CDR3: CASSSGRRNTEAFF

size: few
J: TRBJ2-7
length: 14
D: TRBD2
V: TRBV19
DNA: TGTGCCAGTAGTCTAGCGGAGAGCTCCTACGAGCAGTACTTC
CDR3: CASSLAESSYEQYF

size: NA
J: TRBJ2-2
length: 16
D: NA
V: TRBV3-1/TRBV3-2
DNA: TGTGCCAGCAGCCAACAGCCTAGTTGGGTCACCGGGGAGCTGTTTTTT
CDR3: CASSQQPSWVTGELFF

size: NA
J: TRBJ2-5
length: 14
D: NA
V: TRBV18
DNA: TGTGCCAGCTCACCACAGGCATTCCAAGAGACCCAGTACTTC
CDR3: CASSPQAFQETQYF

size: NA
J: TRBJ2-1
length: 13
D: NA
V: TRBV30
DNA: TGTGCCTGGAGTGTGAGGACAGCTAATGGGCAGTTCTTC
CDR3: CAWSVRTANGQFF

size: few
J: TRBJ2-7
length: 15
D: NA
V: TRBV5-4
DNA: TGTGCCAGCAGCTTACCTCTGGGCGGTTCCTACGAGCAGTACTTC
CDR3: CASSLPLGGSYEQYF

size: NA
J: TRBJ2-3
length: 14
D: NA
V: TRBV5-1
DNA: TGCGCCAGCTACCAGGCCACTAGCACAGATACGCAGTATTTT
CDR3: CASYQATSTDTQYF

size: NA
J: TRBJ1-1
length: 14
D: TRBD1
V: TRBV6-5
DNA: TGTGCCAGCAGCTCAGGGGGTTTCAACACTGAAGCTTTCTTT
CDR3: CASSSGGFNTEAFF

size: NA
J: TRBJ1-2
length: 15
D: NA
V: TRBV4-1
DNA: TGCGCCAGCAGCCAAGAAGAGTGGGGCAGCTATGGCTACACCTTC
CDR3: CASSQEEWGSYGYTF

size: few
J: TRBJ1-1
length: 15
D: NA
V: TRBV19
DNA: TGTGCCAGTAGTACACACCTCGCGGGACGTCGTGAAGCTTTCTTT
CDR3: CASSTHLAGRREAFF

size: NA
J: TRBJ2-1
length: 13
D: NA
V: TRBV5-5
DNA: TGTGCCAGCAGCTTGGCCGGAGGAAGGGAGCAGTTCTTC
CDR3: CASSLAGGREQFF

size: NA
J: TRBJ2-1
length: 15
D: NA
V: TRBV5-1
DNA: TGCGCCAGCAGCTTGGATTCAGGGATCTACAATGAGCAGTTCTTC
CDR3: CASSLDSGIYNEQFF

size: NA
J: TRBJ2-7
length: 15
D: TRBD2
V: TRBV7-2
DNA: TGTGCCAGCAGCTTAGATACAGCGGGAGTCTCCGAGCAGTACTTC
CDR3: CASSLDTAGVSEQYF

size: NA
J: TRBJ2-6
length: 14
D: NA
V: TRBV6-5
DNA: TGTGCCAGCAGGGGAGACTCTGGGGCCAACGTCCTGACTTTC
CDR3: CASRGDSGANVLTF